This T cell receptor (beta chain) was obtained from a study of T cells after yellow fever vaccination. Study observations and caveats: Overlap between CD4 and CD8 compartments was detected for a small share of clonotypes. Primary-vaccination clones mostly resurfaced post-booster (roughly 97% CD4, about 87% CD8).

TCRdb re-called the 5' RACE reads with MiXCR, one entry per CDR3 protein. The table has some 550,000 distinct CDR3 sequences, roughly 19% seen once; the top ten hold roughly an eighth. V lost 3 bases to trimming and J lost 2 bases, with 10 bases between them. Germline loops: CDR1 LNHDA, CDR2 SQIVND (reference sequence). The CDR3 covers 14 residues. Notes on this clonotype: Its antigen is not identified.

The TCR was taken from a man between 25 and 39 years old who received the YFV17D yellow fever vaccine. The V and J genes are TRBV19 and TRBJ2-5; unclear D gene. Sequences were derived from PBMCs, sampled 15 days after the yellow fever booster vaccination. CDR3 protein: CASSITANQETQYF. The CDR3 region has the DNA TGTGCCAGTAGTATCACGGCAAATCAAGAGACCCAGTACTTC.